These 9 T cell receptor beta chains were all obtained from the same sample, sequenced in a study of T cells in Graves' hyperthyroidism and ophthalmopathy. Using RNA transcripts as the source, TCR beta CDR3 regions were amplified. An initial round of RT-PCR targeting the TCR CDR3 relied on the HTBI primer set. TCRdb called the multiplex PCR reads again in MiXCR, with one record for every CDR3 protein. The data show about 380,000 distinct CDR3 sequences, approximately 17% seen once. Sequencing input: blood. These receptors all come from a man aged 18 to 30 with Graves' ophthalmopathy.

This clonotype was seen at least ten times. J is TRBJ2-5 and V is TRBV10-3; possible D gene TRBD1, 6 bases. Trimming took off 4 bases at V and 3 bases at J, with 15 bases between the two ends. Germline V gene lookup returns CDR1 ENHRY and CDR2 SYGVKD. This CDR3 has 15 amino acids. CDR3 DNA sequence: TGTGCCATCAGTGGCTCCTACAGGGATGAAGAGACCCAGTACTTC. Protein product: CAISGSYRDEETQYF.

This clonotype turned up a few times. The gene calls are TRBV6-1 and TRBJ1-2; D possibly corresponds to TRBD1 (6 bases). Germline assignment: CDR1 MNHNS and CDR2 SASEGT. The CDR3 contains 15 residues. V was shortened by 5 bases and J by 0 bases, with 13 bases between the two germline ends. CDR3 protein: CASSLRTEPNYGYTF. CDR3 sequence (DNA): TGTGCCAGCAGTCTACGGACAGAACCTAACTATGGCTACACCTTC.

This clonotype was picked up a small number of times. This rearrangement joins TRBV15 to TRBJ2-5, with TRBD1 matching over 7 bases. V shed 0 bases, J shed 2 bases, and the junction held 3 bases outside the gene matches. The CDR3 runs 15 residues. Germline V gene data show CDR1 as LNHNV and CDR2 as YYDKDF (reference sequence). The DNA for the CDR3 is TGTGCCACCAGCAGAGATACGGGACAGCAAGAGACCCAGTACTTC. Its translation is CATSRDTGQQETQYF.

There are many counts of this clonotype. The V and J genes are TRBV6-1 and TRBJ2-6; D not resolved. This CDR3 comprises 15 residues. V lost 2 bases to trimming and J lost 0 bases, with 5 bases between them. Germline V gene sequence: CDR1 MNHNS, CDR2 SASEGT. The CDR3 nucleotides read TGTGCCAGCAGTGAACAAAGCTCTGGGGCCAACGTCCTGACTTTC. This translates into CASSEQSSGANVLTF.

This clonotype was observed many times. This sequence joins TRBV12-3 or TRBV12-4 and TRBJ2-2; either TRBD1 or TRBD2 may fit D (6 bases each). The CDR3 runs to 15 residues. V was clipped by 6 bases and J by 6 bases, with 17 bases between them. CDR3 residues: CASSLLGGLAGELFF. The CDR3 bases are TGTGCCAGCAGCCTTCTAGGGGGGCTCGCCGGGGAGCTGTTTTTT.

At least ten counts were recorded for this clonotype. The J gene is TRBJ1-2, the V gene TRBV2; weak D call: TRBD1 (6 bases). CDR1 SNHLY and CDR2 FYNNEI come from the germline V gene. The CDR3 sequence is 14 residues long. The germline V and J ends were trimmed by 9 bases and 8 bases, with 22 bases remaining between them. As DNA, the CDR3 is TGTGCCAGTCGAAATGACAGGACCGGGGGAGGCTACACCTTC. Translation gives CASRNDRTGGGYTF. The variable domain in full, completed from reference TRBV2 and TRBJ1-2, reads EPEVTQTPSHQVTQMGQEVILRCVPISNHLYFYWYRQILGQKVEFLVSFYNNEISEKSEIFDDQFSVERPDGSNFTLKIRSTKLEDSAMYFCASRNDRTGGGYTFGSGTRLTVV.

This clonotype was seen repeatedly, ten times or more. CDR3 sequence: CASSYTPGYGYTF. Here the CDR3 DNA reads TGTGCCAGCAGTTACACCCCAGGCTATGGCTACACCTTC. The chain recombines TRBV6-5 with TRBJ1-2; D is undetermined. Trimming left V 2 bases short and J 4 bases short, with 8 bases between. This CDR3 has 13 amino acids. Germline V gives CDR1 MNHEY, CDR2 SVGAGI.

The chain recombines TRBV28 with TRBJ1-2; weak D call: TRBD1 (5 bases). The CDR3 is 12 amino acids. V lost 6 bases and J lost 11, with 16 bases in between. Per germline, CDR1 MDHEN and CDR2 SYDVKM. The DNA for the CDR3 is TGTGCCAGCAGGGCAGGGAAGTGGGGTTACACCTTC. Its translation is CASRAGKWGYTF.

This clonotype was counted between two and nine times. V and J are TRBV20-1 and TRBJ1-6; D not certain. V lost 4 bases and J lost 10, with 14 bases in between. CDR1 is DFQATT, CDR2 SNEGSKA, per germline (reference sequence). The CDR3 runs 13 residues. The CDR3 is CSATVIIGSPLHF. CDR3 DNA sequence: TGCAGTGCTACAGTGATAATAGGATCACCCCTCCACTTT.